This T cell receptor beta chain stems from a study of blood T cell repertoires in COVID-19. Original analysis: Estimated nucleated cell counts came from reference gene primer amplification. The assay was immunoSEQ multiplex PCR, and TCRdb's table has in-frame clones only and misses some. The DNA was the basis for D and trimming; V, J and clone size are from that table. The repertoire includes just under 300,000 clones, around 84% of them detected once, and 1% to 1.5% sits in the top ten. Germline CDR1 GTSNPN, CDR2 SVGIG (reference sequence). Trimming pared 0 bases from V and 0 bases from J, leaving 9 bases between. The CDR3 contains 16 residues.

The sequencing sample was made of peripheral blood. The rearrangement links TRBV30 to TRBJ2-6, with D maybe TRBD1 (5 bases). This TCR came from a man in his 70s with acute or convalescent COVID-19. The CDR3 nucleotides read TGTGCCTGGAGTGTACAGGTTCGCTCTGGGGCCAACGTCCTGACTTTC. It translates to CAWSVQVRSGANVLTF.